The 13 T cell receptor beta chains listed next were all sequenced from one sample in a study of Graves' ophthalmopathy and Graves' hyperthyroidism. Using RNA transcripts, the TCR beta CDR3 regions were amplified. RT-PCR in the first round used HTBI primers; a second-round multiplex PCR followed. One entry per CDR3 protein results from TCRdb running MiXCR on the multiplex PCR reads. The sample lists some 750,000 distinct CDR3 sequences, 35% to 50% occurring once. Material: peripheral blood. The source of these receptors is an adult man with Graves' ophthalmopathy.

V and J are TRBV20-1 and TRBJ2-5, with D possibly being TRBD1 or TRBD2 (5 bases each). This CDR3 spans 14 amino acids. V was pared by 1 base and J by 6 bases, with 15 bases between. Germline CDR1 is DFQATT and CDR2 is SNEGSKA (reference sequence). The CDR3 region is CSARVAGSWKTQYF. Written as DNA, the CDR3 is TGCAGTGCTAGAGTTGCAGGGAGCTGGAAGACCCAGTACTTC.

For this clonotype: The junction and the germline gene differ at one end; a read error may be behind it. This chain uses TRBV10-3 with TRBJ2-7; D may be TRBD2 (5 bases). CDR3 length: 13 amino acids. Germline CDR1 ENHRY, CDR2 SYGVKD. CDR3 coding DNA: TGTGCCAGCAGTTACTCATCGACTAACGAGCAGTACTTC. Translation: CASSYSSTNEQYF.

As regards this clonotype: This could be a read error, since a much larger clone is one nucleotide away. The V gene is TRBV7-9, the J gene TRBJ2-5; 8 bases are shared with TRBD1. The CDR3 consists of 16 residues. J was trimmed by 9 bases and V by 5 bases; bases with no gene match: 17. Germline CDR1 reads SEHNR; CDR2 reads FQNEAQ (reference sequence). The CDR3, as DNA: TGTGCCAGCAGCAGCAGGACAGGGATCGAATTCGGGGCCCAGTACTTC. It specifies CASSSRTGIEFGAQYF.

V usage is TRBV6-1 and J usage is TRBJ2-7, with a possible D match to TRBD1 (6 bases). Trimming shortened V by 5 bases and J by 3 bases, and 17 bases separated the two germline ends. This CDR3 is 15 amino acids long. Per the germline V gene, CDR1 is MNHNS and CDR2 is SASEGT. The CDR3 region has the DNA TGTGCCAGCAGTTACCTTTGGGACACCAGCTACGAGCAGTACTTC. Amino acids: CASSYLWDTSYEQYF.

The chain recombines TRBV25-1 with TRBJ2-7; no definite D call. This CDR3 is built from 15 residues. V was shortened by 8 bases and J by 3 bases, with 20 bases between the two germline ends. The germline CDR1 and CDR2 sequences are MGHDK and SYGVNS. The CDR3 region has the DNA TGTGCCAGCTCACCACAAGTCCCCTCCATCTACGAGCAGTACTTC. Its translation: CASSPQVPSIYEQYF.

In this sample, this clonotype turned up many times. V usage is TRBV5-1 and J usage is TRBJ2-5; no firm D call. The V end lost 0 bases, the J end lost 1 base, and 10 bases lay between the germline ends. Germline V gene sequence: CDR1 SGHRS, CDR2 YFSETQ. The CDR3 extends over 15 amino acids. The CDR3 DNA is TGCGCCAGCAGCTTGGTTGGGCAGGTCCAAGAGACCCAGTACTTC. Translation gives CASSLVGQVQETQYF.

This chain connects TRBV11-2 to TRBJ2-5; D is uncertain. V was trimmed by 11 bases and J by 3 bases, leaving 13 bases between them. The CDR3 has 12 residues. Per the germline V gene, CDR1 is SGHAT and CDR2 is FQNNGV. CDR3 nucleotides: TGTGCCGGCGCTGGAGTTGAAGAGACCCAGTACTTC. It encodes CAGAGVEETQYF.

The V gene is TRBV20-1, the J gene TRBJ2-2, with no clear D. The V end lost 1 base, the J end lost 4 bases, and 4 bases lay between the germline ends. The CDR3 runs 12 residues. CDR1 DFQATT and CDR2 SNEGSKA come from the germline V gene (reference sequence). The CDR3 loop reads CSARGGTGELFF. CDR3 DNA sequence: TGCAGTGCTAGAGGCGGCACCGGGGAGCTGTTTTTT.

This chain uses TRBV7-2 with TRBJ2-7; D remains ambiguous. This CDR3 is 14 amino acids long. Germline V gene sequence: CDR1 SGHTA, CDR2 FQGNSA. The V end lost 6 bases, the J end lost 2 bases, and 14 bases lay between the germline ends. CDR3 amino acids: CASSRPGPPYEQYF. The CDR3 DNA sequence: TGTGCCAGCAGTCGCCCCGGGCCACCCTACGAGCAGTACTTC.

This clonotype was counted many times. J is TRBJ2-6 and V is TRBV7-2, with D possibly TRBD1 on 6 matching bases. Germline CDR1 reads SGHTA; CDR2 reads FQGNSA. This CDR3 is 17 amino acids long. V was cut by 2 bases and J by 5 bases, with 16 bases left in between. CDR3 nucleotide sequence: TGTGCCAGCAGCTTAAGGGGGAAGGCCATCTGGGCCAACGTCCTGACTTTC. It yields the protein CASSLRGKAIWANVLTF.

The rearrangement uses TRBV11-2 and TRBJ1-5, with unresolved D. Per germline, CDR1 SGHAT and CDR2 FQNNGV. The V gene lost 6 bases and the J gene lost 1 base, with 16 bases spanning the gap. This CDR3 region has 16 residues. The CDR3, as DNA: TGTGCCAGCAGTACTGACCCACTCGGGAGCAATCAGCCCCAGCATTTT. Its protein is CASSTDPLGSNQPQHF.

The V call is TRBV6-6, the J call TRBJ2-7, with 8 bases aligning to TRBD1. CDR1 MNHNY and CDR2 SVGAGI come from the germline V gene (reference sequence). This CDR3 is 15 amino acids long. V shed 5 bases, J shed 1 base, and the junction held 7 bases outside the gene matches. The CDR3 coding sequence is TGTGCCAGCAGTGCTTTTACAGGGGGTTCCTACGAGCAGTACTTC. Residues: CASSAFTGGSYEQYF.

This clonotype has a handful of counts. A read error may produce the germline difference seen at one junction end. The chain joins TRBV15 to TRBJ2-2; no clear D. This CDR3 contains 15 residues. The germline CDR1 and CDR2 sequences are LNHNV and YYDKDF (reference sequence). The CDR3 DNA follows: TGTGCCGCCAGCAGCCAAGAGCCTGACACCGGGGAGCTGTTTTTT. Protein sequence: CAASSQEPDTGELFF.